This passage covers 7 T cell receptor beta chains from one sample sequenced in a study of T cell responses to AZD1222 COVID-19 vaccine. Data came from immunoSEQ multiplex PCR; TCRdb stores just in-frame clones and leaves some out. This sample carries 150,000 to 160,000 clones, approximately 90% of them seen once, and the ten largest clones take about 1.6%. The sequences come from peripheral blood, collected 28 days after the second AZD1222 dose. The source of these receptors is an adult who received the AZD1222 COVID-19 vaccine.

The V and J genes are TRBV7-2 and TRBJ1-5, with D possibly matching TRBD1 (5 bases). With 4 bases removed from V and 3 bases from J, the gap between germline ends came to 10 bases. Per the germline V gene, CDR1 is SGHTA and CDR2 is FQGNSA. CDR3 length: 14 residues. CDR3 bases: TGTGCCAGCAGCTCCGGACATATCAATCAGCCCCAGCATTTT. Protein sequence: CASSSGHINQPQHF.

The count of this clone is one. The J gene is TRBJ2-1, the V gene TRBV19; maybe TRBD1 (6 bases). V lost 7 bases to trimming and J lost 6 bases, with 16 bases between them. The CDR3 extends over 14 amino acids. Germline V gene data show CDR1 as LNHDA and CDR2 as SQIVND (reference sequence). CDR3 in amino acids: CASTPTGWVNEQFF. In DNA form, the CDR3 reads TGTGCCAGTACACCCACAGGGTGGGTCAATGAGCAGTTCTTC.

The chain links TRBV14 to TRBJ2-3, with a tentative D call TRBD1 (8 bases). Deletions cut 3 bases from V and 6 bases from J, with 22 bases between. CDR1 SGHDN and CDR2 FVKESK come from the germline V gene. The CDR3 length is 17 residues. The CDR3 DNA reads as TGTGCCAGCAGCCACCGGACAGGGAGTGCGGGAGTGGATACGCAGTATTTT. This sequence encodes CASSHRTGSAGVDTQYF. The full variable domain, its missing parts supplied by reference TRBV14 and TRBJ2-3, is EAGVTQFPSHSVIEKGQTVTLRCDPISGHDNLYWYRRVMGKEIKFLLHFVKESKQDESGMPNNRFLAERTGGTYSTLKVQPAELEDSGVYFCASSHRTGSAGVDTQYFGPGTRLTVL.

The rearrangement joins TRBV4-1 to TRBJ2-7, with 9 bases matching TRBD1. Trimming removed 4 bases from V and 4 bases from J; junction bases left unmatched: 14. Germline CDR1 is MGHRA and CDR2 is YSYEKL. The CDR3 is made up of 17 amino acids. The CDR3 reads CASSRSVGTGISYEQYF. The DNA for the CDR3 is TGCGCCAGCAGCCGGTCAGTCGGGACAGGGATAAGTTACGAGCAGTACTTC.

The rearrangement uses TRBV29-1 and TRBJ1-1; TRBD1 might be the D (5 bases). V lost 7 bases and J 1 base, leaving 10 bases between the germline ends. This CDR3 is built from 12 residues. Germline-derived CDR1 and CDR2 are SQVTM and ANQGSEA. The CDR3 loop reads CSAAGGNTEAFF. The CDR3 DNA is TGCAGCGCAGCGGGGGGGAACACTGAAGCTTTCTTT.

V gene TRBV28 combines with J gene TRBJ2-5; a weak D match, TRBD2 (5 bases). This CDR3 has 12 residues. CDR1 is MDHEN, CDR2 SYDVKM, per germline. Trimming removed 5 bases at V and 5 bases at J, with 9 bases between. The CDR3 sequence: CASSGGSETQYF. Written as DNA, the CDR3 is TGTGCCAGCAGTGGAGGTTCGGAGACCCAGTACTTC.

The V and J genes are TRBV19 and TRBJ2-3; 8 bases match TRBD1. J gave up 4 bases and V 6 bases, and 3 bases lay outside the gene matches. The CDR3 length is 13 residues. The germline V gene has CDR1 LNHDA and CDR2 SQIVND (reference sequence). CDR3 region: CASRLQGADTQYF. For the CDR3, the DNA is TGTGCCAGTAGGTTACAGGGGGCAGATACGCAGTATTTT. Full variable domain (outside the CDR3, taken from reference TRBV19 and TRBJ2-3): DGGITQSPKYLFRKEGQNVTLSCEQNLNHDAMYWYRQDPGQGLRLIYYSQIVNDFQKGDIAEGYSVSREKKESFPLTVTSAQKNPTAFYLCASRLQGADTQYFGPGTRLTVL.